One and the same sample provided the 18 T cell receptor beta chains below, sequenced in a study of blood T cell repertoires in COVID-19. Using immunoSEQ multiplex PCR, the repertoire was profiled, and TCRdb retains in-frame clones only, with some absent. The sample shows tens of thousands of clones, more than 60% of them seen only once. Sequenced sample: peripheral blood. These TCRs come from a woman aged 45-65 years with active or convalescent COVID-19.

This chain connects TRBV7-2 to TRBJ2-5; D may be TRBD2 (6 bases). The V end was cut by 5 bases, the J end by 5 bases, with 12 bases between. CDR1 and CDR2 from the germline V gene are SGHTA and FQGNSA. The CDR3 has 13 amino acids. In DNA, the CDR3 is TGTGCCAGCAGCCAGTCGGGAGTGGAGACCCAGTACTTC. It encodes CASSQSGVETQYF.

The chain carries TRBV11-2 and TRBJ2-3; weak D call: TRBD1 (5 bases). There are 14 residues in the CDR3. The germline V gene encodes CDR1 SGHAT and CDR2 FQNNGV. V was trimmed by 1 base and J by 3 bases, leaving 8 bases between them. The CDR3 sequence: CASSLGGLTDTQYF. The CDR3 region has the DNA TGTGCCAGCAGCTTAGGGGGCCTTACAGATACGCAGTATTTT.

In DNA, the CDR3 is TGTGCCAGTAGTATACCGGGACAGGCGACCTACGAGCAGTACTTC. It encodes CASSIPGQATYEQYF. This chain joins TRBV19 and TRBJ2-7, with TRBD1 matching 8 bases. CDR1 LNHDA and CDR2 SQIVND come from the germline V gene (reference sequence). The CDR3 extends over 15 amino acids. After removal of 2 bases from V and 2 bases from J, the junction contained 5 bases not matched to a gene.

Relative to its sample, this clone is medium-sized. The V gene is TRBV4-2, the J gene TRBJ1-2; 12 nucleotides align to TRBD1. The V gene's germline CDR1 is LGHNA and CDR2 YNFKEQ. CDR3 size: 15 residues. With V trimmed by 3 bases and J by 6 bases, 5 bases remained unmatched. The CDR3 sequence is CASSHRDRGHNGYTF. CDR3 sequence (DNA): TGTGCCAGCAGCCACCGGGACAGGGGGCATAATGGCTACACCTTC.

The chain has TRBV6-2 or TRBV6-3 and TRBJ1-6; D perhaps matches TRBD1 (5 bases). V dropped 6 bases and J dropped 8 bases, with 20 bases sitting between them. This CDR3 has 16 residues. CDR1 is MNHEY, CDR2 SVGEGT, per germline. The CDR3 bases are TGTGCCAGCAGCATTCCTAGGGGAGGGCGTGATTCACCCCTCCACTTT. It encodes CASSIPRGGRDSPLHF.

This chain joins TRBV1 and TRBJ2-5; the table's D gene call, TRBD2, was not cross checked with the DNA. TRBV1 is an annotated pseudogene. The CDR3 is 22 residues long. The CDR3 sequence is CTSSQESGTSGRAFRGKETQYF. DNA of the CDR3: TGCACCAGCAGCCAAGAATCCGGGACTAGCGGGAGGGCCTTCCGAGGCAAAGAGACCCAGTACTTC.

In DNA form, the CDR3 reads TGTGCCAGCAGCCAGTCCACAGGGGCCAACACTGAAGCTTTCTTT. The encoded protein is CASSQSTGANTEAFF. J is TRBJ1-1 and V is TRBV4-2, with TRBD1 matching over 7 bases. The germline gives CDR1 LGHNA, CDR2 YNFKEQ. The CDR3 covers 15 residues. J lost 2 bases, V lost 3 bases, and 6 bases had no gene match.

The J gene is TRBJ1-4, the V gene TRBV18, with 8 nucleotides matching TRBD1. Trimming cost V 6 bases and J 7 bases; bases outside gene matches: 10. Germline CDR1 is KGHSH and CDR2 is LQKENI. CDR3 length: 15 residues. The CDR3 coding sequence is TGTGCCAGCTCTCCCGACAGGGGAAGAGGTGAAAAACTGTTTTTT. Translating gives CASSPDRGRGEKLFF.

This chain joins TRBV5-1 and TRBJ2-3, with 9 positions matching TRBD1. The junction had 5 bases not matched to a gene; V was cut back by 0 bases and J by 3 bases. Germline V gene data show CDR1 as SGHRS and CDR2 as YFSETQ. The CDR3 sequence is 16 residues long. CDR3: CASSLGSGQGTDTQYF. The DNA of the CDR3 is TGCGCCAGCAGCTTGGGGTCGGGACAGGGTACAGATACGCAGTATTTT.

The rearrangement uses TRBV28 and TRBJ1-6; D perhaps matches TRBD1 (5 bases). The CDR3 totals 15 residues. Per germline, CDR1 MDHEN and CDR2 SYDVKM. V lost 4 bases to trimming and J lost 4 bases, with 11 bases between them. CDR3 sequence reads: CASSSSGNYNSPLHF. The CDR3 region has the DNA TGTGCCAGCAGTTCATCAGGGAATTATAATTCACCCCTCCACTTT.

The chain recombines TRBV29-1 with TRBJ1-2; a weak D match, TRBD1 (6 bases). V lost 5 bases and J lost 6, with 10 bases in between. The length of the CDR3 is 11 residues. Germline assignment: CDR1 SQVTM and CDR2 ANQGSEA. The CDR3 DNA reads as TGCAGCGTTTGGGCAGGGGATGGCTACACCTTC. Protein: CSVWAGDGYTF.

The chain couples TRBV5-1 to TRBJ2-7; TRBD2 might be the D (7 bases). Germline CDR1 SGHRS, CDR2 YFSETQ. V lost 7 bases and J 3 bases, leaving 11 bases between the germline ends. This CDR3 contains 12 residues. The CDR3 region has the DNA TGCGCCAGCGGGGAGGGGGGCTACGAGCAGTACTTC. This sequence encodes CASGEGGYEQYF.

CDR3 in amino acids: CAISDRGTSGYTF. In nucleotides, the CDR3 is TGTGCCATCAGTGACAGGGGAACGAGCGGCTACACCTTC. The chain combines TRBV10-3 with TRBJ1-2; D might be TRBD1 (6 bases). Per the germline V gene, CDR1 is ENHRY and CDR2 is SYGVKD. This CDR3 has 13 residues. V was cut by 3 bases and J by 8 bases, with 13 bases left in between.

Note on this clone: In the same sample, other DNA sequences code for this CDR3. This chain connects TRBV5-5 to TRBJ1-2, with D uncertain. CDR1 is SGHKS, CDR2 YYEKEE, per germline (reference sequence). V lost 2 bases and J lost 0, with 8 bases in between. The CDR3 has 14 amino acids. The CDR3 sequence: CASSLGGANYGYTF. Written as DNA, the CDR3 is TGTGCCAGCAGCTTAGGCGGAGCTAACTATGGCTACACCTTC.

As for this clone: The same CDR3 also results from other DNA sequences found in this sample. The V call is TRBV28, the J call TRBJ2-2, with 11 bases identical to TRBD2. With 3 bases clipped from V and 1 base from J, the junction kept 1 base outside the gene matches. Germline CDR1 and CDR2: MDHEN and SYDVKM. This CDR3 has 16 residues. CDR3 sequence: CASSLGTSGNTGELFF. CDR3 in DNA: TGTGCCAGCAGTTTGGGGACTAGCGGGAACACCGGGGAGCTGTTTTTT.

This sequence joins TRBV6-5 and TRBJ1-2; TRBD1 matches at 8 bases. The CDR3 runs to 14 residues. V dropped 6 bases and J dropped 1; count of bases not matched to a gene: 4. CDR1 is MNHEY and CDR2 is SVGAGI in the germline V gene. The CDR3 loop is CASRRTGNNYGYTF. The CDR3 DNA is TGTGCCAGCAGACGGACAGGGAATAACTATGGCTACACCTTC.

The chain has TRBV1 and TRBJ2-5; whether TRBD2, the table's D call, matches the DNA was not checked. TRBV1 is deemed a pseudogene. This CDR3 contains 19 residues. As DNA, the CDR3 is TGCACCAGCAGCCAAGATCGGACTAGCGGGAGGTCTTGGGGAGAGACCCAGTACTTC. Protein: CTSSQDRTSGRSWGETQYF.

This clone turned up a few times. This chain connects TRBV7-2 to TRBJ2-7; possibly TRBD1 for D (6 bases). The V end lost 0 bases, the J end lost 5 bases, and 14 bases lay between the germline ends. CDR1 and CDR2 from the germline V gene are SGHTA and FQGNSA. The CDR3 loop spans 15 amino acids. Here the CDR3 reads CASSLALYGGDEQYF. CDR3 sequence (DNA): TGTGCCAGCAGCTTAGCGCTTTATGGGGGCGACGAGCAGTACTTC.